A selection of T cell receptor beta chains follows, all from one sample in a study of blood T cell repertoires in COVID-19. Clones were sequenced by immunoSEQ multiplex PCR, and TCRdb holds only the in-frame ones, with some missing. The sample has over 200,000 clones, roughly 90% seen once. Sequenced material: peripheral blood. These receptors were obtained from a woman aged 30 to 39 with acute or convalescent COVID-19. CDR3s include the opening cysteine and the closing phenylalanine or tryptophan. The D gene is left open where the match is weak. Not every row has a clone size; where given, it reads once, few, many or a size class.

TRBJ1-1 | - | - | TRBV6-5 | TGTGCCACCCTTCGCCGGGGGAACACTGAAGCTTTCTTT | CATLRRGNTEAFF
TRBJ1-2 | - | TRBD1 | TRBV18 | TGTGCCAGCTCACCACGGGGGACAGATATCTATGGCTACACCTTC | CASSPRGTDIYGYTF
TRBJ2-1 | - | TRBD2 | TRBV14 | TGTGCCAGCAGCCTCGCGGCGGGACTAGAGCAGTTCTTC | CASSLAAGLEQFF
TRBJ2-7 | - | TRBD2 | TRBV10-3 | TGTGCCATCAGTGAGATTTCCCTAGCGGGAAGTTACGAGCAGTACTTC | CAISEISLAGSYEQYF
TRBJ2-7 | - | TRBD2 | TRBV19 | TGTGCCAGTAGACTAGCGGGAGGTGTTAACGAGCAGTACTTC | CASRLAGGVNEQYF
TRBJ2-2 | - | TRBD2 | TRBV4-3 | TGCGCCAGCAGCCAAGTTGCGGGAGTGGCCACCGGGGAGCTGTTTTTT | CASSQVAGVATGELFF
TRBJ1-2 | - | TRBD1 | TRBV30 | TGTGCCTGGAGTGGGGACAGGGCTCCCTATGGCTACACCTTC | CAWSGDRAPYGYTF
TRBJ2-2 | - | TRBD2 | TRBV5-1 | TGCGCCAGCAGGGAAGCGGGAATCACCGGGGAGCTGTTTTTT | CASREAGITGELFF
TRBJ2-7 | - | - | TRBV30 | TGTGCCTGGACGCGGGGGCAGGGCGAGCAGTACTTC | CAWTRGQGEQYF
TRBJ2-1 | few | - | TRBV27 | TGTGCCAGCAGTTTAGCCGGACTATCCTCGGGGGAGCAGTTCTTC | CASSLAGLSSGEQFF
TRBJ2-1 | - | TRBD2 | TRBV10-3 | TGTGCCATTGAAGCGGGAGGGTTAGGTGAGCAGTTCTTC | CAIEAGGLGEQFF
TRBJ1-1 | - | - | TRBV12-3/TRBV12-4 | TGTGCCAGCAGTGTAAACAGGGTCACTGAAGCTTTCTTT | CASSVNRVTEAFF
TRBJ2-2 | - | - | TRBV4-3 | TGCGCCAGCAGCCAAATTAGCGGCACCGGGGAGCTGTTTTTT | CASSQISGTGELFF
TRBJ1-1 | - | - | TRBV30 | TGTGCCTGGAGTGCACCAGGTCATCAGGGGCCCGGGAATACTTTCTTT | CAWSAPGHQGPGNTFF
TRBJ2-7 | - | - | TRBV6-1 | TGTGCCAGCAGTGAAGAAGGTCGGAGCTTCCCCTCCTACGAGCAGTACTTC | CASSEEGRSFPSYEQYF
TRBJ2-2 | - | - | TRBV27 | TGTGCCAGCAGTTTATTGGGCAGGGCCGGGGAGCTGTTTTTT | CASSLLGRAGELFF
TRBJ1-2 | - | - | TRBV11-2 | TGTGCCAGCAGCTTACTTCCGGACAGTAACTATGGCTACACCTTC | CASSLLPDSNYGYTF
TRBJ1-2 | few | - | TRBV30 | TGTGCCTGGAGTCCAACAGGGTACTATGGCTACACCTTC | CAWSPTGYYGYTF
TRBJ2-3 | once | TRBD2 | TRBV19 | TGTGCCAGTAGTAAAAAAACTAGCGGGAGGGTCACAGATACGCAGTATTTT | CASSKKTSGRVTDTQYF
TRBJ2-3 | - | - | TRBV29-1 | TGCAGCGTTGTATTCGTCTGGGGAGGAAGCACAGATACGCAGTATTTT | CSVVFVWGGSTDTQYF
TRBJ2-1 | - | TRBD2 | TRBV5-6 | TGTGCCAGCAGCTTGGGGGGCGGGAGATCCTACAATGAGCAGTTCTTC | CASSLGGGRSYNEQFF
TRBJ1-4 | - | TRBD1 | TRBV4-1 | TGCGCCAGCAGCCATCCAGCAGGGGGCTCGGAAAAACTGTTTTTT | CASSHPAGGSEKLFF
TRBJ2-7 | - | TRBD2 | TRBV3-1/TRBV3-2 | TGTGCCAGCAGCCACGGGACTAGCGGTACCTACGAGCAGTACTTC | CASSHGTSGTYEQYF
TRBJ1-1 | - | - | TRBV7-8 | TGTGCCAGCAGCCATCCGCGGGGGGCGGCGGTAGAAGCTTTCTTT | CASSHPRGAAVEAFF
TRBJ2-1 | few | TRBD2 | TRBV5-4 | TGTGCCAGCAGACCTACTAGCGGGAGTTACAATGAGCAGTTCTTC | CASRPTSGSYNEQFF
TRBJ1-5 | - | - | TRBV19 | TGTGCCAGTAGCAGTATAGAGGGAAGGAATAGCAATCAGCCCCAGCATTTT | CASSSIEGRNSNQPQHF
TRBJ2-3 | - | TRBD2 | TRBV7-2 | TGTGCCAGCAGAATAGCGGGGGATAGCACAGATACGCAGTATTTT | CASRIAGDSTDTQYF
TRBJ2-7 | - | TRBD2 | TRBV6-2/TRBV6-3 | TGTGCCAGCAGTTCCCCTAGCGGGAGCTACGAGCAGTACTTC | CASSSPSGSYEQYF
TRBJ2-5 | - | - | TRBV4-1 | TGCGCCAGCAGCCAAGTAGGCAGGGGAGTCCAAGAGACCCAGTACTTC | CASSQVGRGVQETQYF
TRBJ2-2 | - | - | TRBV24-1 | TGTGCCACCAGTGATTATTCGTGGGGGGACAACACCGGGGAGCTGTTTTTT | CATSDYSWGDNTGELFF
TRBJ2-5 | - | TRBD1 | TRBV7-2 | TGTGCCAGCAGCTTGACAGGGTTCGAGACCCAGTACTTC | CASSLTGFETQYF
TRBJ2-7 | - | - | TRBV6-5 | TGTGCCAGCAGTTATAGCCCCGCCCTCTACGAGCAGTACTTC | CASSYSPALYEQYF
TRBJ2-5 | - | TRBD2 | TRBV5-4 | TGTGCCAGCAGCCCTACTAGCGGGAGGGAAGAGACCCAGTACTTC | CASSPTSGREETQYF
TRBJ2-1 | - | TRBD1 | TRBV6-6 | TGTGCCAGCAGTTCACCCCAGGGGGCGGTGGTAAATGAGCAGTTCTTC | CASSSPQGAVVNEQFF
TRBJ2-5 | - | TRBD2 | TRBV10-2 | TGCGCCAGCAGTGAGTCCGGACTAGCGGGAGACGGGACCCAGTACTTC | CASSESGLAGDGTQYF
TRBJ2-7 | - | - | TRBV24-1 | TGTGCCACCAGTGACCAGGGCTACGAGCAGTACTTC | CATSDQGYEQYF
TRBJ1-2 | once | TRBD1 | TRBV19 | TGTGCCAGACTGACAGGGGTGGATGGCTACACCTTC | CARLTGVDGYTF
TRBJ1-5 | - | - | TRBV6-2/TRBV6-3 | TGTGCCAGCAGTTACAGGGACTATAGCAATCAGCCCCAGCATTTT | CASSYRDYSNQPQHF
TRBJ2-4 | - | TRBD2 | TRBV11-2 | TGTGCCAGCAGCTTATTTGGTAGCGGGAGTGGGTACATTCAGTACTTC | CASSLFGSGSGYIQYF
TRBJ2-1 | - | - | TRBV19 | TGTGCCAGTAGTTTTAGCGCCGACTCCTACAATGAGCAGTTCTTC | CASSFSADSYNEQFF
TRBJ2-7 | - | TRBD2 | TRBV13 | TGTGCCAGCAGCTACGGACTAGCGGGAGAAAAGGGTTCCTACGAGCAGTACTTC | CASSYGLAGEKGSYEQYF